This note documents a single TCR beta chain sequence. It lacks a known antigen. No much larger clone exists at a distance of one base, and base qualities are not known. The same CDR3 is also encoded by other DNA sequences in this sample. The data originate from a study of shared clonotypes between healthy human individuals (dated by TCRdb to about 2020). Describing the broader study: The cohort comprised two women and three men aged 18 to 49 years. For each donor, three plates each were used for CD4 naive and CD4 memory, two plates were used for CD8 naive, and one plate was used for CD8 memory. Blood TCR repertoires of five healthy adults were deeply sequenced to estimate repertoire size and the extent of clonotype sharing between individuals. To increase sequencing depth and limit assay-specific biases, different laboratories used diverse techniques to prepare libraries and sequence TCR repertoires. Leukapheresis yielded between about 0.85 and 10 billion PBMCs per donor. The research as a whole found: Even with the large sequencing depth, rarefaction of the sorted-subset datasets indicated that sequencing was incomplete. When several donors were compared, the shared fraction of clonotypes was 5% to 6.5% for naive CD4, 3.5% to 4% for naive CD8, roughly 2.5% for memory CD4, and roughly 0.4% for memory CD8. Naive subsets generally had larger estimated clonotype richness than memory subsets. Sampling was limited to blood, and TCR repertoires in tissue likely differ from TCR repertoires in blood. Pairwise subsampling led to the expectation that sequencing depth would affect the degree of clonotype sharing among donors. Compared with non-shared clonotypes, the clonotypes found in all four sorted-subset donors had higher generation probabilities. Because the study included only a small number of donors, the genetic and exposure-history diversity represented was limited.

Using the deep immunoSEQ assay, multiplex PCR amplified TCR CDR3 regions from genomic DNA. Genomic DNA extracted from each cell subset was distributed evenly over all wells of several immunoSEQ 96-well plates, and each plate served as one replicate. For sorted subsets, approximately 210 ng of genomic DNA, equivalent to tens of thousands of T cell genomes, went into each replicate PCR. Purified libraries were measured with a Qubit 3.0 fluorometer, size-checked on a Bioanalyzer 2100, and measured again with the KAPA Library Quantification kit. Every immunoSEQ 96-well plate was sequenced on a separate single-read 150-cycle Illumina NextSeq 550 flow cell. The authors' analysis ran thus. Because the immunoSEQ output included only junctional sequences and no quality scores, the filtering could not be the same as the filtering used for full-length reads. To assign V/J genes and CDR3, sequences were annotated against IMGT germline references using PyIR, a Python wrapper for IgBLAST v1.9. Reads were filtered out if the reads had weak V/J assignments (E-value above 1e-6), no CDR3, stop codons, out-of-frame junctions, or ambiguous translated residues. V3J clonotypes were defined by identical inferred V gene, J gene, and CDR3 amino acid sequence. Percentage overlap between repertoires was computed as shared unique clonotypes divided by the size of the smaller repertoire. Richness of each repertoire was evaluated using RTK rarefaction, the Chao1 estimator, and Recon v2.1 estimates of unobserved clonotypes. For all TCRbeta clonotypes obtained by the gDNA method from a handful of donors, generation probabilities were computed with OLGA. Entries here come from immuneACCESS through TCRdb and include only in-frame sequences with V and J called. Some clones fail to appear in such tables; in the studies checked, an unresolved V gene covers under half of the shortfall, and the cause of the remainder is unknown. That table supplies the V and J calls and clone size; D and trimming were determined from the DNA. The sample table records 2 million to 2.5 million clones; 85% to 95% of these occur just once. Approximately 1.2% of the sample lies in the top ten.

For the CD8 naive samples, CD45RO-negative cells were positively selected for CCR7, yielding a CD45RA+CCR7+ population from which TemRA cells were excluded. Healthy HIV-negative adults with no recently reported acute infections or vaccinations were included as donors. Every donor was a Caucasian adult living in Nashville, Tennessee, USA. After blood collection by leukapheresis, PBMCs were isolated using Ficoll-Histopaque density gradient centrifugation and then cryopreserved in the vapor phase of liquid nitrogen. Purity and quantity of every magnetically sorted T cell population were checked by analytical flow cytometry. From each sorted fraction, genomic DNA was isolated and quantified by UV absorbance on a Nanodrop 2000c. CDR1 LNHDA and CDR2 SQIVND were looked up in the germline V gene (reference sequence). Cut back by 3 bases and 2 bases, the V and J ends lie 7 bases apart. Counted from cysteine to phenylalanine, this CDR3 has 13 amino acids. Left in the record is the CDR3 DNA by itself, 39 bases read in frame from the first base.

The clonotype was recovered from a man aged 18-30 years in good health. The sequenced sample was naive CD8+ T cells sorted from blood. The cell subset or site label of this sample denotes: CD45RA+CCR7+. The rearranged chain carries TRBV19 and TRBJ1-1; the D gene is not confidently resolved. The DNA is TGTGCCAGTAGTATCGGCAGTAACACTGAAGCTTTCTTT. This codes for CASSIGSNTEAFF.